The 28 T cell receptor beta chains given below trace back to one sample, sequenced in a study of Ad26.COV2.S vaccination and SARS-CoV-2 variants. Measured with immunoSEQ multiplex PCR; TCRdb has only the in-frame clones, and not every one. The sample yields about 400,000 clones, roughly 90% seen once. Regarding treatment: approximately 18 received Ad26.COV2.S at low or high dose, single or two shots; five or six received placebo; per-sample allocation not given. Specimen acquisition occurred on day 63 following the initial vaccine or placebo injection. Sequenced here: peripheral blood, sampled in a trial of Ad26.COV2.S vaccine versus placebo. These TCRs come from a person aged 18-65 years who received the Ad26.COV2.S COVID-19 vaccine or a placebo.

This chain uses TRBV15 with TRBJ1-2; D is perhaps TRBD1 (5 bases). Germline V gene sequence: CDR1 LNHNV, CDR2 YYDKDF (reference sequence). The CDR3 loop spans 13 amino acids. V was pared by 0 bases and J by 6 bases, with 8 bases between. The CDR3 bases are TGTGCCACCAGCAGAGATGCGGGGGATGGCTACACCTTC. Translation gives CATSRDAGDGYTF.

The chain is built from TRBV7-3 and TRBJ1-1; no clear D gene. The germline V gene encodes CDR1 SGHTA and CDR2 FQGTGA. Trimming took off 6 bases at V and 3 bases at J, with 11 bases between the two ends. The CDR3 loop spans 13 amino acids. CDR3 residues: CASSFSRDTEAFF. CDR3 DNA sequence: TGTGCCAGCAGTTTTTCAAGGGACACTGAAGCTTTCTTT.

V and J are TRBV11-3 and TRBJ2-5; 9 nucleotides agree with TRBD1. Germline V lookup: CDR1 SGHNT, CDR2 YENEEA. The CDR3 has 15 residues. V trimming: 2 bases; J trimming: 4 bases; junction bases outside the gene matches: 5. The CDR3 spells CASSLTPGQGETQYF. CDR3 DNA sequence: TGTGCCAGCAGCTTAACCCCGGGACAGGGAGAGACCCAGTACTTC.

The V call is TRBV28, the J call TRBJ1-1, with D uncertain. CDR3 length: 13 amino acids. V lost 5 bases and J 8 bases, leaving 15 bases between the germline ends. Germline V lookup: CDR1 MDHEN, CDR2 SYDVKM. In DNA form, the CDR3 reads TGTGCCAGCAGTGTCTCAAGGACGGCCGAAGCTTTCTTT. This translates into CASSVSRTAEAFF.

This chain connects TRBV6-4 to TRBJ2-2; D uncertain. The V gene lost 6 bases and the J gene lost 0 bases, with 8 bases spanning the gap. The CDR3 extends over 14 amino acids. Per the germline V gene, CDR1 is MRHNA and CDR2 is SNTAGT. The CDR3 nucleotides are TGTGCCAGCAGGCAGGATTCGAACACCGGGGAGCTGTTTTTT. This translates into CASRQDSNTGELFF.

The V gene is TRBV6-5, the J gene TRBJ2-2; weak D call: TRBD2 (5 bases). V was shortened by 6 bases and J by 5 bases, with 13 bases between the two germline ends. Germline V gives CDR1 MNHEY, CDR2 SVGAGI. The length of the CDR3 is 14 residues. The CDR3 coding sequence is TGTGCCAGCAGAAGCAGTGGACTTACCGGGGAGCTGTTTTTT. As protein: CASRSSGLTGELFF.

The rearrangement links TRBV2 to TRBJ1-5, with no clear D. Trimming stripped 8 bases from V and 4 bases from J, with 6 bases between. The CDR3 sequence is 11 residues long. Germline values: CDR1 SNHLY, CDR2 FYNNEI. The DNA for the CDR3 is TGTGCCAGCGGACGAAATCAGCCCCAGCATTTT. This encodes CASGRNQPQHF.

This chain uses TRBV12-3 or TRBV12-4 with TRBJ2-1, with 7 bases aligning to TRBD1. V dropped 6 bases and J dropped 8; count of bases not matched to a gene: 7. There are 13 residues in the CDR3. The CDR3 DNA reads TGTGCCAGCAGCGTCGACAGGGTCGATGAGCAGTTCTTC. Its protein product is CASSVDRVDEQFF.

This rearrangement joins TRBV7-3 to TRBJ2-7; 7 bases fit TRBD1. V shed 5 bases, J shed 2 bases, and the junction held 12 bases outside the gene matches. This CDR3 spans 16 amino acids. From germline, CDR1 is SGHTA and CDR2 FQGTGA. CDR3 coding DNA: TGTGCCAGCAGCCCCCAACCCGGGACAGCCGCCTACGAGCAGTACTTC. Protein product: CASSPQPGTAAYEQYF.

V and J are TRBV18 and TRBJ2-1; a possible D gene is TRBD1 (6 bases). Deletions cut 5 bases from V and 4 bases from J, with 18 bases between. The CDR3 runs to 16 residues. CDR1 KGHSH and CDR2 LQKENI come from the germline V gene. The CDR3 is CASSENDRIYYNEQFF. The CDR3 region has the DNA TGTGCCAGCTCAGAAAACGACAGGATCTATTACAATGAGCAGTTCTTC.

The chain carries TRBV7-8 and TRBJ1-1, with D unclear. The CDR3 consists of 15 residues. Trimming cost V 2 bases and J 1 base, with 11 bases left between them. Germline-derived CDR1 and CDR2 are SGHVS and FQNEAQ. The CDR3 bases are TGTGCCAGCAGCTTAAGTAGGCTTTCGAACACTGAAGCTTTCTTT. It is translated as CASSLSRLSNTEAFF.

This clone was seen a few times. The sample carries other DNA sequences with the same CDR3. CDR3 in DNA: TGTGCCAGCAGTCTAACAGGGAGGAGCTCCTACGAGCAGTACTTC. Translating gives CASSLTGRSSYEQYF. The chain uses TRBV27 and TRBJ2-7; D is possibly TRBD1 or TRBD2 (6 bases each). CDR1 and CDR2 (germline): MNHEY, SMNVEV (reference sequence). CDR3 size: 15 residues. With 5 bases removed from V and 0 bases from J, the gap between germline ends came to 14 bases.

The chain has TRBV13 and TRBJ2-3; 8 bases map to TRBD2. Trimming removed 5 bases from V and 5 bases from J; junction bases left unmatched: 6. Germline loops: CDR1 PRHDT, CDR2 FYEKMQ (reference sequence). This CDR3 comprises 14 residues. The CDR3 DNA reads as TGTGCCAGCAGCCAGACTAGCGAGGGAGATACGCAGTATTTT. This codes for CASSQTSEGDTQYF.

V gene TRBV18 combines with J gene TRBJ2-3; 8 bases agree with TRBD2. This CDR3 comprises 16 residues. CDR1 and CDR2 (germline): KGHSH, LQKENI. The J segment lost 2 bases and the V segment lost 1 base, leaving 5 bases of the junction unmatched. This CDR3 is CASSPRGSGTTDTQYF. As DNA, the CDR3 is TGTGCCAGCTCACCACGGGGTAGCGGGACCACAGATACGCAGTATTTT.

The CDR3 region has the DNA TGTGCCACCAGAGGACGGGGAGAGGATGGCTACACCTTC. Translated, it gives CATRGRGEDGYTF. The V gene is TRBV24-1, the J gene TRBJ1-2; D is uncertain. V gave up 7 bases and J gave up 6 bases, with 14 bases separating them. The CDR3 spans 13 residues. Germline-derived CDR1 and CDR2 are KGHDR and SFDVKD.

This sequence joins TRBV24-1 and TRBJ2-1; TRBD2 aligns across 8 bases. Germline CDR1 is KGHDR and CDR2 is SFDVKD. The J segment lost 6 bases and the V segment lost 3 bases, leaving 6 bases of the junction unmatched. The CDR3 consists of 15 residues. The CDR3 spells CATSDPSGLGNEQFF. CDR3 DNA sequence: TGTGCCACCAGTGATCCTAGCGGGCTGGGCAATGAGCAGTTCTTC.

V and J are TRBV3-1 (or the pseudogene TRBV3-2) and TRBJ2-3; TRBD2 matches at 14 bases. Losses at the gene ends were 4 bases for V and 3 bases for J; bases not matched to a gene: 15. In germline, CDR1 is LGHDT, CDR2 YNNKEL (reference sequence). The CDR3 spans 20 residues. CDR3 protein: CASSPKTSGRALGKTDTQYF. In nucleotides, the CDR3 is TGTGCCAGCAGCCCCAAGACTAGCGGGAGGGCCTTGGGGAAGACAGATACGCAGTATTTT.

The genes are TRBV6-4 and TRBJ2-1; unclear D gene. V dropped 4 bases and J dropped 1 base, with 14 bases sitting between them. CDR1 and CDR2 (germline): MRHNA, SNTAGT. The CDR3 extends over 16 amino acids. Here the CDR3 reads CASSGLAGSSYNEQFF. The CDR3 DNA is TGTGCCAGCAGTGGGCTTGCAGGATCTTCCTACAATGAGCAGTTCTTC.

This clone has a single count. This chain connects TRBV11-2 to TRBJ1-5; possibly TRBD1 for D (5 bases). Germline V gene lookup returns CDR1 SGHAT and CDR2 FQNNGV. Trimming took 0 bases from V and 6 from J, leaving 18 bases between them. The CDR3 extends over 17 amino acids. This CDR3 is CASSLEGGAGVSQPQHF. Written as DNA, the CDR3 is TGTGCCAGCAGCTTAGAGGGCGGGGCAGGTGTTAGTCAGCCCCAGCATTTT.

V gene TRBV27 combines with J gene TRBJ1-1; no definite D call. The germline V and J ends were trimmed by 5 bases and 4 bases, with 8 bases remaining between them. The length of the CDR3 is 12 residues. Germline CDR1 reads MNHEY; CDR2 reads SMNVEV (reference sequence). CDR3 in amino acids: CASSPRGTEAFF. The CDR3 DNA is TGTGCCAGCAGTCCCCGGGGCACTGAAGCTTTCTTT.

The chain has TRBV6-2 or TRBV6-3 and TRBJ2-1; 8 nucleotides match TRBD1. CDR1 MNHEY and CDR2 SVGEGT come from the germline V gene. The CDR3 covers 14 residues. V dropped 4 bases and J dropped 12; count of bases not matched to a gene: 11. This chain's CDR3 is CASSSAGGAAGQFF. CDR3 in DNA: TGTGCCAGCAGTTCCGCAGGGGGCGCGGCTGGGCAGTTCTTC.

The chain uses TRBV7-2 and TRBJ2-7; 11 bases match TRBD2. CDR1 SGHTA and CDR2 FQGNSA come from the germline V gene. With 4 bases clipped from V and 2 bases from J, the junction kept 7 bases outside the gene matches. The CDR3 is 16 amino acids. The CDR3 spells CASSSQGTSGPYEQYF. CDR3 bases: TGTGCCAGCAGCTCCCAGGGGACTAGCGGTCCCTACGAGCAGTACTTC.

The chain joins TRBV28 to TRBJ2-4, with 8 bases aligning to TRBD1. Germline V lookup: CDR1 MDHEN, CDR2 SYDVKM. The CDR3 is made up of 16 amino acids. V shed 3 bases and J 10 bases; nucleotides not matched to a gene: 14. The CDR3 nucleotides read TGTGCCAGCAGTTTTTCGGGATCCAGGGGGCGAGGAATTCAGTACTTC. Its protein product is CASSFSGSRGRGIQYF.

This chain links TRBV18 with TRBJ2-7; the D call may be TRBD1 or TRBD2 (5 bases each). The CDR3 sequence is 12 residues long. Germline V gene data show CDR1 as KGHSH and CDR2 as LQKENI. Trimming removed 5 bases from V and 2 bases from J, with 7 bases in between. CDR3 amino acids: CASSSGPYEQYF. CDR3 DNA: TGTGCCAGCTCATCGGGACCCTACGAGCAGTACTTC.

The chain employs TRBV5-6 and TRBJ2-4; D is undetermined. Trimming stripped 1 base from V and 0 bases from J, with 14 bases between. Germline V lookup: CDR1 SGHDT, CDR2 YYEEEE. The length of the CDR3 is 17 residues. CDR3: CASSLWKRALAKNIQYF. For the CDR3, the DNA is TGTGCCAGCAGCTTGTGGAAAAGGGCCCTAGCCAAAAACATTCAGTACTTC.

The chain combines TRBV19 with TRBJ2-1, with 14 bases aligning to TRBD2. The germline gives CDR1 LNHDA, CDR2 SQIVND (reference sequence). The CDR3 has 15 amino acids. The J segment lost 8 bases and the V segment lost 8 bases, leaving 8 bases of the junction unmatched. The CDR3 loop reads CASGTSGSIGHEQFF. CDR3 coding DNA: TGTGCCAGTGGGACTAGCGGGAGTATTGGTCATGAGCAGTTCTTC.

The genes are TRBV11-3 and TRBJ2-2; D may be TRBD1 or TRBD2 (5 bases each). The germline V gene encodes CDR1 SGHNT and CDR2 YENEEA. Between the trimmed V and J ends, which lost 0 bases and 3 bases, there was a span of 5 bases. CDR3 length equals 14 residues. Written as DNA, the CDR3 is TGTGCCAGCAGCTTAGAGGGGGACACCGGGGAGCTGTTTTTT. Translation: CASSLEGDTGELFF.

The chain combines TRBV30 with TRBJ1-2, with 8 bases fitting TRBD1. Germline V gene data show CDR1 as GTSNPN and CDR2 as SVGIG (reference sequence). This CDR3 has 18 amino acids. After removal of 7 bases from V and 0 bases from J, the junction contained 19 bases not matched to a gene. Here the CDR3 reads CASGGGSDRGRSNYGYTF. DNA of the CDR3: TGTGCCTCGGGGGGCGGAAGTGACAGGGGCAGGTCTAACTATGGCTACACCTTC. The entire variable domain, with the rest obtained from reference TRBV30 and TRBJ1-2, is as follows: SQTIHQWPATLVQPVGSPLSLECTVEGTSNPNLYWYRQAAGRGLQLLFYSVGIGQISSEVPQNLSASRPQDRQFILSSKKLLLSDSGFYLCASGGGSDRGRSNYGYTFGSGTRLTVV.